This T cell receptor beta chain was recovered during a study of blood T cell repertoires in COVID-19. The ends were cut back, 3 bases at V and 1 base at J, with 6 bases in the middle. The CDR3 spans 14 residues. Germline CDR1 is MGHDK and CDR2 is SYGVNS. TCRdb's table, derived via immunoSEQ multiplex PCR, lists solely in-frame clones and lacks some. The sample carries 430,000 or so clones, approximately 87% recorded once. Sequencing was carried out using PBMCs or T cells enriched from blood (not recorded which). The chain combines TRBV25-1 with TRBJ2-2, with D possibly matching TRBD1 (5 bases). This TCR derives from a woman in her 40s who had recovered from COVID-19. The CDR3 region has the DNA TGTGCCAGCAGTGATGACAGGAACACCGGGGAGCTGTTTTTT. It translates to CASSDDRNTGELFF. Looking up the rest from reference TRBV25-1 and TRBJ2-2 gives the full variable domain: EADIYQTPRYLVIGTGKKITLECSQTMGHDKMYWYQQDPGMELHLIHYSYGVNSTEKGDLSSESTVSRIRTEHFPLTLESARPSHTSQYLCASSDDRNTGELFFGEGSRLTVL.